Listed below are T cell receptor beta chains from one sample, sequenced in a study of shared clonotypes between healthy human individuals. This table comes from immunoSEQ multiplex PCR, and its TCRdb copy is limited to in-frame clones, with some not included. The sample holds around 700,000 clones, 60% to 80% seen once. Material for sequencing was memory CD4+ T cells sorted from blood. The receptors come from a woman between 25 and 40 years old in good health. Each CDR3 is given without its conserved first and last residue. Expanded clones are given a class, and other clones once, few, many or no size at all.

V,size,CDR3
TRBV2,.,ASSADFVGASYEQY
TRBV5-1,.,ASSPYSGSYNEQF
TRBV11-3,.,ASSHQADGTSYNEQF
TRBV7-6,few,ASSLVPLTGDYSHEQY
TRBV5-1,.,ASSLMENTEAF
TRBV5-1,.,ASSSTGGRTEAF
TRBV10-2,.,ASSERARRLF
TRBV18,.,ASSPPDRAEQY
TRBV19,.,ASRSSGSRYEQY
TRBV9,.,ASSVVELTANYGYT
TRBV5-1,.,ASSLAQGAYEQY
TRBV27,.,ASSPGLVSIGTDTQY
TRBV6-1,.,ASNPTSSNEQF